This paragraph reports one TCR beta chain. Deep level was the assay's run setting. Replicate sorted-subset PCRs were loaded with approximately 190 ng DNA, 29,000 or so T cell genomes. Using immunoSEQ multiplex PCR, the repertoire was profiled, and TCRdb retains in-frame clones only, with some absent. The sample consists of more than 2 million clones, more than 90% of them appearing once. This specimen comes from a study of shared clonotypes between healthy human individuals. The V end lost 0 bases, the J end lost 6 bases, and 26 bases lay between the germline ends. The CDR3 covers 19 residues. The J gene is TRBJ1-2, the V gene TRBV23-1; TRBD1 might be the D (5 bases). TRBV23-1 is recorded as an ORF, its role being uncertain. This clonotype was sampled from a man aged 18 to 35 in good health. The sample comprised naive CD4+ T cells sorted from blood. Subset reported: CD45RA+ positively selected. Here the CDR3 reads CASSQSGRIWGLSLDGYTF. The CDR3 DNA follows: TGCGCCAGCAGTCAATCGGGTAGGATTTGGGGACTATCCCTTGATGGCTACACCTTC.